These T cell receptor beta chains were read from a single sample in a study of PD-L1 blockade in urothelial cancer. This table comes from immunoSEQ multiplex PCR, and its TCRdb copy is limited to in-frame clones, with some not included. Of around 24,000 clones listed, less than 85% are singletons. Sequencing was performed on PBMCs, taken around atezolizumab (anti-PD-L1) treatment. These TCRs come from a man between 65 and 80 years old with urothelial cancer. Each CDR3 is given with its conserved first and last residue. The D gene is left open where the match is weak. A clone size is listed for some rows: how often the clone was seen (once, few, many), or a class if it is expanded.

j_call: TRBJ1-1
v_call: TRBV11-1
clone_size: -
d_call: -
cdr3_nt: TGTGCCAGCAGCAAGGGGGGGTCCACTGAAGCTTTCTTT
cdr3_aa: CASSKGGSTEAFF

j_call: TRBJ2-1
v_call: TRBV7-9
clone_size: -
d_call: TRBD2
cdr3_nt: TGTGCCAGCAGCTTAGAAGGACTAGCGGGTAGTCATGAGCAGTTCTTC
cdr3_aa: CASSLEGLAGSHEQFF

j_call: TRBJ2-3
v_call: TRBV29-1
clone_size: -
d_call: TRBD2
cdr3_nt: TGCAGCGTTCTAGCGGGAGTAGGAGATACGCAGTATTTT
cdr3_aa: CSVLAGVGDTQYF

j_call: TRBJ1-5
v_call: TRBV4-1
clone_size: -
d_call: TRBD1
cdr3_nt: TGCGCCAGCAGCCAAGAAGGGCAGGGGGGAAATCAGCCCCAGCATTTT
cdr3_aa: CASSQEGQGGNQPQHF

j_call: TRBJ1-1
v_call: TRBV2
clone_size: -
d_call: TRBD1
cdr3_nt: TGTGCCAGCAGTGAAAGGGACAGGGGTACTGAAGCTTTCTTT
cdr3_aa: CASSERDRGTEAFF

j_call: TRBJ1-1
v_call: TRBV28
clone_size: -
d_call: -
cdr3_nt: TGTGCCAGCAGTTTCCGGACTCGTGGCACTGAAGCTTTCTTT
cdr3_aa: CASSFRTRGTEAFF

j_call: TRBJ2-1
v_call: TRBV7-9
clone_size: once
d_call: -
cdr3_nt: TGTGCCAGCACACACTTTCCAGGGGAGGGCCGAGGTGAGCAGTTCTTC
cdr3_aa: CASTHFPGEGRGEQFF

j_call: TRBJ2-4
v_call: TRBV11-2
clone_size: medium-sized
d_call: TRBD2
cdr3_nt: TGTGCCAGCAGGGACCTTAGCGGGAGGGTAAACATTCAGTACTTC
cdr3_aa: CASRDLSGRVNIQYF

j_call: TRBJ2-2
v_call: TRBV28
clone_size: few
d_call: -
cdr3_nt: TGTGCCAGCAAGGAGCTCGGGGACACCGGGGAGCTGTTTTTT
cdr3_aa: CASKELGDTGELFF

j_call: TRBJ2-7
v_call: TRBV7-8
clone_size: -
d_call: TRBD1
cdr3_nt: TGTGCCAGCAGCTTCACCGGGACAGGCTACGAGCAGTACTTC
cdr3_aa: CASSFTGTGYEQYF

j_call: TRBJ2-7
v_call: TRBV19
clone_size: -
d_call: TRBD1
cdr3_nt: TGTGCCAGTAGTTCAGCCGGGACAGGGCCCTACGAGCAGTACTTC
cdr3_aa: CASSSAGTGPYEQYF

j_call: TRBJ2-7
v_call: TRBV5-5
clone_size: -
d_call: -
cdr3_nt: TGTGCCAGCAGCTTGGCTACTCACCTATACGAGCAGTACTTC
cdr3_aa: CASSLATHLYEQYF

j_call: TRBJ2-1
v_call: TRBV28
clone_size: -
d_call: -
cdr3_nt: TGTGCCAGCAGCTCCGAGGGACATCTCTCCTACAATGAGCAGTTCTTC
cdr3_aa: CASSSEGHLSYNEQFF

j_call: TRBJ1-3
v_call: TRBV5-4
clone_size: -
d_call: -
cdr3_nt: TGTGCCAGCAGCTTGGCCGCCGGACAGCTCTCTGGAAACACCATATATTTT
cdr3_aa: CASSLAAGQLSGNTIYF

j_call: TRBJ1-3
v_call: TRBV28
clone_size: -
d_call: -
cdr3_nt: TGTGCCAGCAGTTTACATGGAGGCGGAAACACCATATATTTT
cdr3_aa: CASSLHGGGNTIYF

j_call: TRBJ2-1
v_call: TRBV13
clone_size: medium-sized
d_call: -
cdr3_nt: TGTGCCAGCAGATTTAGCAATGAGCAGTTCTTC
cdr3_aa: CASRFSNEQFF

j_call: TRBJ2-3
v_call: TRBV12-5
clone_size: -
d_call: -
cdr3_nt: TGTGCTAGTGGTCCACCGACAGGCACAGATACGCAGTATTTT
cdr3_aa: CASGPPTGTDTQYF

j_call: TRBJ2-7
v_call: TRBV10-3
clone_size: once
d_call: TRBD2
cdr3_nt: TGTGCCATCAGTGAGTTCCGACTAGCGGGAGCCTACGAGCAGTACTTC
cdr3_aa: CAISEFRLAGAYEQYF

j_call: TRBJ1-4
v_call: TRBV29-1
clone_size: -
d_call: -
cdr3_nt: TGCAGCGTTTTACCTACCGAGGATGAAAAACTGTTTTTT
cdr3_aa: CSVLPTEDEKLFF

j_call: TRBJ1-3
v_call: TRBV10-3
clone_size: few
d_call: -
cdr3_nt: TGTGCCATCAGTGAATCTCAGGGAAACACCATATATTTT
cdr3_aa: CAISESQGNTIYF

j_call: TRBJ2-5
v_call: TRBV7-8
clone_size: -
d_call: -
cdr3_nt: TGTGCCAGCAGGTCGCTAGGGGGTGTCGGGGAGACCCAGTACTTC
cdr3_aa: CASRSLGGVGETQYF

j_call: TRBJ2-5
v_call: TRBV10-3
clone_size: -
d_call: TRBD1
cdr3_nt: TGTGCCATCAGTGCGGACAGGGCTGATCAAGAGACCCAGTACTTC
cdr3_aa: CAISADRADQETQYF

j_call: TRBJ1-5
v_call: TRBV27
clone_size: -
d_call: -
cdr3_nt: TGTGCCAGCAGTTTATGGGGCGGCAATCAGCCCCAGCATTTT
cdr3_aa: CASSLWGGNQPQHF

j_call: TRBJ2-7
v_call: TRBV7-2
clone_size: -
d_call: TRBD1
cdr3_nt: TGTGCCAGCAGCAAAAGGACAGGTCTTAGCAATAGCTCCTACGAGCAGTACTTC
cdr3_aa: CASSKRTGLSNSSYEQYF

j_call: TRBJ1-5
v_call: TRBV6-1
clone_size: -
d_call: TRBD1
cdr3_nt: TGTGCCAGCAGAATACAGGGGAGTAGGCAGCCCCAGCATTTT
cdr3_aa: CASRIQGSRQPQHF

j_call: TRBJ2-1
v_call: TRBV28
clone_size: -
d_call: TRBD2
cdr3_nt: TGTGCCAGCAGTTTCGCAGCGGGAGGGTACAATGAGCAGTTCTTC
cdr3_aa: CASSFAAGGYNEQFF

j_call: TRBJ2-7
v_call: TRBV28
clone_size: -
d_call: TRBD1
cdr3_nt: TGTGCCACCGAGACAGGGGTCTACGAGCAGTACTTC
cdr3_aa: CATETGVYEQYF

j_call: TRBJ2-7
v_call: TRBV27
clone_size: -
d_call: -
cdr3_nt: TGTGCCAGCAGGCGTGGACTCGAGAGCTCCTACGAGCAGTACTTC
cdr3_aa: CASRRGLESSYEQYF